The clone carrying this TCR beta chain occurred a few times. The target antigen is unknown. TCR alpha and TCR beta cDNA libraries carrying sample barcodes and UMIs were produced by 5'RACE using constant-segment primers. TCRdb independently ran MiXCR on the 5' RACE reads; one entry per CDR3 protein. This sample has some 69,000 distinct CDR3 sequences, with 16% found just once. The record originates from a study of T-cell memory formation after mild COVID-19. Study observations and caveats: From day 15 to 85, contracting clones were balanced between CD4 and CD8, whereas later expanders leaned toward CD4+.

The V segment lost 1 base and the J segment 7 bases; nucleotides outside the gene matches: 4. Germline V gene lookup returns CDR1 SGHTA and CDR2 FQGTGA. This CDR3 is 15 amino acids long. The clonotype was recovered from an adult woman who had mild COVID-19 (a few samples of this study predate the infection). Cell type and time point are not known. The V gene is TRBV7-3, the J gene TRBJ2-2, with TRBD2 identical over 9 bases. The sample consisted of PBMCs or a T cell subset sorted from them (not recorded which). The CDR3 nucleotides read TGTGCCAGCAGCTTAAGCGGGGGGGCCGTCGGGGAGCTGTTTTTT. Its translation is CASSLSGGAVGELFF.